These 26 T cell receptor beta chains share one sample of origin, sequenced in a study of graft-versus-host responses after intestinal transplantation. Using immunoSEQ multiplex PCR, the repertoire was profiled, and TCRdb retains in-frame clones only, with some absent. This table has some 24,000 clones, almost 40% appearing once. Source: alloreactive CD4+ T cells from a mixed lymphocyte reaction culture, taken before intestinal transplant. Described subset: CFSE-low proliferating T cells sorted from approximately six-day pre-transplant mixed lymphocyte reaction (GvH or HvG direction). These TCRs come from a human patient who received an intestinal transplant.

The rearrangement joins TRBV30 to TRBJ1-4, with 7 nucleotides matching TRBD1. The CDR3 runs to 15 residues. V was clipped by 2 bases and J by 4 bases; unmatched bases: 7. Germline loops: CDR1 GTSNPN, CDR2 SVGIG (reference sequence). In nucleotides, the CDR3 is TGTGCCTGGAGTCACCCGGGGACAGTTAATGAAAAACTGTTTTTT. It specifies CAWSHPGTVNEKLFF.

In this sample, this clone turned up a few times. This chain connects TRBV11-2 to TRBJ2-7, with 12 bases fitting TRBD2. Losses at the gene ends were 3 bases for V and 2 bases for J; bases not matched to a gene: 2. CDR3 length equals 15 residues. Germline V gene data show CDR1 as SGHAT and CDR2 as FQNNGV. CDR3 amino acids: CASSLGLAGPYEQYF. The CDR3 region has the DNA TGTGCCAGCAGCTTGGGACTAGCGGGCCCCTACGAGCAGTACTTC.

This clone was detected only a few times. The CDR3 sequence: CASSLSWTSGGNEQFF. CDR3 nucleotide sequence: TGTGCCAGCAGCCTGTCATGGACTAGCGGGGGCAATGAGCAGTTCTTC. V gene TRBV11-3 combines with J gene TRBJ2-1, with 13 bases fitting TRBD2. Germline V lookup: CDR1 SGHNT, CDR2 YENEEA. The CDR3 is 16 residues long. Germline trimming cut 5 bases from V and 6 bases from J; bases unmatched to any gene: 7.

This clone was seen a few times. This chain's CDR3 is CASSGDRVNEKLFF. For the CDR3, the DNA is TGTGCCAGCAGTGGAGACAGGGTTAATGAAAAACTGTTTTTT. The chain couples TRBV6-1 to TRBJ1-4; 7 nucleotides agree with TRBD1. Per the germline V gene, CDR1 is MNHNS and CDR2 is SASEGT. The V segment lost 4 bases and the J segment 4 bases; nucleotides outside the gene matches: 3. The CDR3 runs 14 residues.

This clone was seen a few times. This chain links TRBV4-1 with TRBJ1-2; 9 bases align to TRBD1. Germline V gene data show CDR1 as MGHRA and CDR2 as YSYEKL. Germline trimming cut 2 bases from V and 3 bases from J; bases unmatched to any gene: 4. This CDR3 spans 15 amino acids. The CDR3 protein is CASSQLDRGYYGYTF. The CDR3 DNA reads TGCGCCAGCAGCCAACTGGACAGGGGTTACTATGGCTACACCTTC.

The V gene is TRBV7-2, the J gene TRBJ2-3; TRBD2 might be the D (7 bases). Germline CDR1 is SGHTA and CDR2 is FQGNSA. CDR3 length: 15 residues. V shed 0 bases and J shed 4 bases, with 11 bases lying between them. This CDR3 reads CASSLAGGRADTQYF. The CDR3, as DNA: TGTGCCAGCAGCTTAGCGGGGGGGCGGGCAGATACGCAGTATTTT.

The V call is TRBV4-2, the J call TRBJ2-1, with D hard to call. The V end was cut by 0 bases, the J end by 2 bases, with 8 bases between. The CDR3 has 15 amino acids. In germline, CDR1 is LGHNA, CDR2 YNFKEQ. The CDR3 DNA reads TGTGCCAGCAGCCAAGAGAGGCTGCCCTACAATGAGCAGTTCTTC. Encoded protein: CASSQERLPYNEQFF.

The chain is built from TRBV6-6 and TRBJ2-2; maybe TRBD2 (5 bases). V lost 3 bases and J 8 bases, leaving 16 bases between the germline ends. CDR3 length equals 15 residues. The germline V gene encodes CDR1 MNHNY and CDR2 SVGAGI (reference sequence). CDR3 in amino acids: CASSYVSSGSGELFF. DNA of the CDR3: TGTGCCAGCAGTTATGTTTCCAGCGGTTCAGGGGAGCTGTTTTTT.

CDR3 amino acids: CASSVGLAGGKNNEQFF. The CDR3 DNA reads TGTGCCAGCAGCGTGGGACTAGCGGGGGGCAAGAACAATGAGCAGTTCTTC. The chain employs TRBV9 and TRBJ2-1, with TRBD2 matching over 15 bases. V shed 2 bases and J 5 bases; nucleotides not matched to a gene: 5. The CDR3 loop spans 17 amino acids. CDR1 and CDR2 from the germline V gene are SGDLS and YYNGEE. Drawing the rest from reference TRBV9 and TRBJ2-1, the complete variable domain is DSGVTQTPKHLITATGQRVTLRCSPRSGDLSVYWYQQSLDQGLQFLIQYYNGEERAKGNILERFSAQQFPDLHSELNLSSLELGDSALYFCASSVGLAGGKNNEQFFGPGTRLTVL.

The rearrangement uses TRBV6-1 and TRBJ1-2, with D hard to call. The V end lost 4 bases, the J end lost 0 bases, and 6 bases lay between the germline ends. This CDR3 region has 13 residues. From germline, CDR1 is MNHNS and CDR2 SASEGT. CDR3 in DNA: TGTGCCAGCAGTGCCGGGGCTAACTATGGCTACACCTTC. This sequence encodes CASSAGANYGYTF.

The chain links TRBV5-5 to TRBJ1-6; 11 nucleotides line up with TRBD1. CDR3 length: 16 residues. The trim removed 9 bases at V and 3 bases at J, leaving 8 bases unmatched. CDR1 and CDR2 from the germline V gene are SGHKS and YYEKEE (reference sequence). The CDR3 here is CAITRDRGFYNSPLHF. DNA of the CDR3: TGTGCCATCACCCGGGACAGGGGGTTCTATAATTCACCCCTCCACTTT. The complete variable domain, with remaining parts taken from reference TRBV5-5 and TRBJ1-6, reads DAGVTQSPTHLIKTRGQQVTLRCSPISGHKSVSWYQQVLGQGPQFIFQYYEKEERGRGNFPDRFSARQFPNYSSELNVNALLLGDSALYLCAITRDRGFYNSPLHFGNGTRLTVT.

This chain connects TRBV2 to TRBJ2-1, with a weak D call TRBD2 (6 bases). CDR1 is SNHLY, CDR2 FYNNEI, per germline. V lost 6 bases to trimming and J lost 4 bases, with 22 bases between them. CDR3 length: 17 amino acids. CDR3 region: CASSLDYPRKEYNEQFF. CDR3 bases: TGTGCCAGCAGCCTGGACTACCCGCGGAAAGAATACAATGAGCAGTTCTTC.

V and J are TRBV28 and TRBJ1-2; D remains unclear. The CDR3 has 15 residues. Trimming removed 3 bases from V and 5 bases from J, with 16 bases in between. CDR1 is MDHEN, CDR2 SYDVKM, per germline. CDR3 sequence reads: CASSLVQTGFYGYTF. Written as DNA, the CDR3 is TGTGCCAGCAGTTTGGTACAGACGGGATTTTATGGCTACACCTTC.

For the CDR3, the DNA is TGTGCCAGCAGTTACAGGGACAGGGCCAACTATGGCTACACCTTC. It specifies CASSYRDRANYGYTF. This chain connects TRBV6-6 to TRBJ1-2; 9 bases map to TRBD1. Per the germline V gene, CDR1 is MNHNY and CDR2 is SVGAGI (reference sequence). This CDR3 has 15 amino acids. With V trimmed by 2 bases and J by 2 bases, 3 bases remained unmatched.

The chain carries TRBV10-1 and TRBJ2-5, with 8 bases matching TRBD1. The length of the CDR3 is 14 residues. The germline V gene has CDR1 WNHNN and CDR2 SYGVQD (reference sequence). V lost 10 bases, J lost 4 bases, and 11 bases stayed unmatched. The CDR3 coding sequence is TGCGCCACCCCTGGGGCAGGGGGCGGAGAGACCCAGTACTTC. This gives the protein CATPGAGGGETQYF.

This clone was found a few times. CDR3 coding DNA: TGTGCCAGTACTCGGGGGGTATCGCAGTATTTT. This sequence encodes CASTRGVSQYF. The chain has TRBV6-5 and TRBJ2-3, with 7 bases lining up with TRBD2. This CDR3 has 11 amino acids. V was clipped by 9 bases and J by 10 bases; unmatched bases: 7. CDR1 is MNHEY and CDR2 is SVGAGI in the germline V gene.

This clone was seen only a few times. Here the CDR3 reads CASSQGQGRDEQFF. The CDR3 DNA sequence: TGTGCCAGCAGCCAAGGACAGGGGCGGGATGAGCAGTTCTTC. The V gene is TRBV7-2, the J gene TRBJ2-1; 9 nucleotides agree with TRBD1. Germline V gene data show CDR1 as SGHTA and CDR2 as FQGNSA. The V segment lost 5 bases and the J segment 8 bases; nucleotides outside the gene matches: 7. The CDR3 is 14 amino acids.

This clone has more than one count but fewer than ten. The rearrangement joins TRBV5-6 to TRBJ2-2; possible D gene TRBD1, 5 bases. Between the trimmed V and J ends, which lost 2 bases and 3 bases, there was a span of 11 bases. CDR3 size: 15 residues. CDR1 SGHDT and CDR2 YYEEEE come from the germline V gene. CDR3 sequence: CASSFFDRYTGELFF. CDR3 sequence (DNA): TGTGCCAGCAGCTTCTTCGACAGATACACCGGGGAGCTGTTTTTT.

V and J are TRBV19 and TRBJ2-3; 7 bases are shared with TRBD1. The V gene end was trimmed by 8 bases and the J gene end by 3 bases; junction bases not matched to a gene: 11. The CDR3 is 15 amino acids. CDR1 and CDR2 (germline): LNHDA, SQIVND (reference sequence). CDR3 loop: CASGRQGLITDTQYF. The CDR3, as DNA: TGTGCCAGTGGTCGACAGGGATTAATAACAGATACGCAGTATTTT.

The chain links TRBV30 to TRBJ2-2; no firm D call. The CDR3 has 14 residues. Germline V lookup: CDR1 GTSNPN, CDR2 SVGIG (reference sequence). Trimming removed 8 bases from V and 1 base from J, with 14 bases in between. This CDR3 reads CAGPRIVNTGELFF. The CDR3 DNA follows: TGTGCCGGCCCCAGGATCGTGAACACCGGGGAGCTGTTTTTT.

Only a few counts were recorded for this clone. The chain links TRBV7-7 to TRBJ2-3, with D perhaps matching TRBD1 (6 bases). The CDR3 length is 16 residues. With 1 base removed from V and 4 bases from J, the gap between germline ends came to 15 bases. The germline gives CDR1 SSHAT, CDR2 FNYEAQ (reference sequence). The CDR3 reads CASSLVAGEGADTQYF. For the CDR3, the DNA is TGTGCCAGCAGCTTAGTTGCAGGGGAAGGGGCAGATACGCAGTATTTT.

The rearrangement links TRBV4-2 to TRBJ2-2, with TRBD2 identical over 7 bases. Germline lookup yields CDR1 LGHNA and CDR2 YNFKEQ. Unmatched junction bases numbered 3, after V lost 1 base and J lost 7 bases. CDR3 length: 14 residues. The CDR3 loop is CASSQGQRGGELFF. For the CDR3, the DNA is TGTGCCAGCAGCCAAGGTCAGCGGGGCGGGGAGCTGTTTTTT.

This clone was detected only a few times. The J gene is TRBJ2-2, the V gene TRBV18; no reliable D call. Germline CDR1 is KGHSH and CDR2 is LQKENI. V was pared by 0 bases and J by 6 bases, with 14 bases between. This CDR3 spans 16 amino acids. This CDR3 reads CASSPPYQVLSGELFF. The CDR3 region has the DNA TGTGCCAGCTCACCACCATACCAGGTGCTGTCCGGGGAGCTGTTTTTT.

This clone showed up just a few times. The V gene is TRBV6-1, the J gene TRBJ2-1; TRBD2 might be the D (5 bases). The CDR3 spans 15 residues. V lost 6 bases and J 7 bases, leaving 19 bases between the germline ends. Looked up from germline, CDR1 is MNHNS and CDR2 is SASEGT. The CDR3, as DNA: TGTGCCAGCAGCCGGCGGGCAGATTCAGGTAATGAGCAGTTCTTC. Protein product: CASSRRADSGNEQFF.

This clone showed up just a few times. The chain couples TRBV6-5 to TRBJ1-2; no reliable D call. Germline values: CDR1 MNHEY, CDR2 SVGAGI. CDR3 length: 13 residues. Trimming shortened V by 5 bases and J by 0 bases, and 7 bases separated the two germline ends. The CDR3 DNA follows: TGTGCCAGCAGTGCCGGGGCTAACTATGGCTACACCTTC. This encodes CASSAGANYGYTF.

This clone was seen a handful of times. The J gene is TRBJ1-6, the V gene TRBV28; D remains ambiguous. Germline CDR1 MDHEN, CDR2 SYDVKM. CDR3 length: 12 residues. Trimming stripped 6 bases from V and 8 bases from J, with 8 bases between. The CDR3 loop reads CASSPPYSPLHF. CDR3 DNA sequence: TGTGCCAGCAGCCCCCCATATTCACCCCTCCACTTT.